Reported below is one T cell receptor beta chain. Trimming removed 2 bases at V and 5 bases at J, with 6 bases between. The CDR3 runs to 12 residues. The germline V gene encodes CDR1 KGHSH and CDR2 LQKENI. These data belong to a study of blood T cell repertoires in COVID-19. About the research overall: Nucleic acid was either cDNA or gDNA, and it came from T cells, B-cell-depleted T cells, or PBMCs.

Seattle enrolled patients during active infection and tracked them longitudinally. Here immunoSEQ multiplex PCR was the method, and the copy in TCRdb shows in-frame clones only, minus some. The data contain 220,000 or so clones, roughly 80% of them singletons. This rearrangement joins TRBV18 to TRBJ1-1; D ambiguous. The sequenced sample was peripheral blood. The receptor was derived from a woman over 75 with COVID-19, enrolled during active disease. CDR3: CASSPSGTEAFF. Here the CDR3 DNA reads TGTGCCAGCTCACCATCAGGTACTGAAGCTTTCTTT.